The next 10 T cell receptor beta chains were all read from a single sample in a study of T cells after yellow fever vaccination. TCRdb itself ran the 5' RACE reads through MiXCR, one entry per CDR3 protein. The repertoire consists of almost 600,000 distinct CDR3 sequences, with 13% occurring once and the leading ten covering about 14%. The starting material was PBMCs, obtained on the day of the yellow fever booster vaccination. Receptor source: a man between 25 and 39 years old who received the YFV17D yellow fever vaccine.

The gene calls are TRBV5-1 and TRBJ2-4; TRBD2 matches at 7 bases. Germline V gene data show CDR1 as SGHRS and CDR2 as YFSETQ. With V trimmed by 3 bases and J by 0 bases, 3 bases remained unmatched. CDR3 length: 15 residues. CDR3: CASSYREGAKNIQYF. DNA for the CDR3: TGCGCCAGCAGCTATAGGGAGGGAGCCAAAAACATTCAGTACTTC. The entire variable domain, with the rest obtained from reference TRBV5-1 and TRBJ2-4, is as follows: KAGVTQTPRYLIKTRGQQVTLSCSPISGHRSVSWYQQTPGQGLQFLFEYFSETQRNKGNFPGRFSGRQFSNSRSEMNVSTLELGDSALYLCASSYREGAKNIQYFGAGTRLSVL.

This clonotype was observed a handful of times. V usage is TRBV5-8 and J usage is TRBJ2-2; D may be TRBD1 or TRBD2 (5 bases each). This CDR3 has 14 amino acids. V lost 6 bases and J 5 bases, leaving 14 bases between the germline ends. From germline, CDR1 is SGHTS and CDR2 YDEGEE. Written as DNA, the CDR3 is TGTGCCAGCAAAGGGACCCTTGGGACCGGGGAGCTGTTTTTT. Translated, it gives CASKGTLGTGELFF.

J is TRBJ2-7 and V is TRBV14, with D possibly being TRBD1 (5 bases). Germline V CDR1 and CDR2: SGHDN, FVKESK. V was trimmed by 2 bases and J by 4 bases, leaving 12 bases between them. The CDR3 spans 14 residues. In DNA, the CDR3 is TGTGCCAGCAGCCAATCGGCAGGGCTGTACGAGCAGTACTTC. It yields the protein CASSQSAGLYEQYF.

The chain is built from TRBV6-2 or TRBV6-3 and TRBJ2-2; weak D call: TRBD2 (5 bases). Germline CDR1 is MNHEY and CDR2 is SVGEGT. The CDR3 spans 13 residues. V was trimmed by 11 bases and J by 1 base, leaving 11 bases between them. In DNA, the CDR3 is TGTGCCGCGAGGGAGTTGAACACCGGGGAGCTGTTTTTT. It encodes CAARELNTGELFF.

The chain joins TRBV5-1 to TRBJ2-5; the D gene could be TRBD1 or TRBD2 (5 bases each). The CDR3 is made up of 15 amino acids. Germline CDR1 and CDR2: SGHRS and YFSETQ. The V and J ends lost 7 bases and 5 bases respectively, with 21 bases between them. The CDR3 is CASGLGTTGGETQYF. Written as DNA, the CDR3 is TGCGCCAGCGGTCTCGGGACCACGGGTGGGGAGACCCAGTACTTC.

The table lists this clonotype with many counts. J is TRBJ1-1 and V is TRBV20-1; D gene uncertain. Germline V gene lookup returns CDR1 DFQATT and CDR2 SNEGSKA (reference sequence). The CDR3 is 13 residues long. V lost 0 bases and J 0 bases, leaving 5 bases between the germline ends. Here the CDR3 DNA reads TGCAGTGCTAGAGATCCCGTGAACACTGAAGCTTTCTTT. Amino acids: CSARDPVNTEAFF.

Only a few counts were recorded for this clonotype. V usage is TRBV5-1 and J usage is TRBJ2-3; a possible D gene is TRBD1 (5 bases). Germline-derived CDR1 and CDR2 are SGHRS and YFSETQ. The V gene lost 4 bases and the J gene lost 2 bases, with 11 bases spanning the gap. This CDR3 spans 14 amino acids. The CDR3 DNA is TGCGCCAGCAGCCCGGACATCAACACAGATACGCAGTATTTT. The encoded protein is CASSPDINTDTQYF.

This clonotype has only a few counts. The chain couples TRBV14 to TRBJ2-7, with D perhaps TRBD2 (6 bases). The CDR3 contains 13 residues. The germline CDR1 and CDR2 sequences are SGHDN and FVKESK. V lost 1 base and J 5 bases, leaving 9 bases between the germline ends. The CDR3 bases are TGTGCCAGCAGCCAAGTGGCGGGGAACGAGCAGTACTTC. It specifies CASSQVAGNEQYF. The variable domain in full, completed from reference TRBV14 and TRBJ2-7, reads EAGVTQFPSHSVIEKGQTVTLRCDPISGHDNLYWYRRVMGKEIKFLLHFVKESKQDESGMPNNRFLAERTGGTYSTLKVQPAELEDSGVYFCASSQVAGNEQYFGPGTRLTVT.

This chain uses TRBV27 with TRBJ2-7; 11 positions match TRBD1. V lost 3 bases and J lost 4; bases outside the gene matches: 5. CDR1 MNHEY and CDR2 SMNVEV come from the germline V gene (reference sequence). This CDR3 contains 15 residues. Written as DNA, the CDR3 is TGTGCCAGCAGTTTCGCCGGGACAGGGGGATACGAGCAGTACTTC. Translation gives CASSFAGTGGYEQYF.

This clonotype was seen more than once but under ten times. The J gene is TRBJ2-3, the V gene TRBV12-3 or TRBV12-4, with no clear D. V lost 5 bases and J 6 bases, leaving 12 bases between the germline ends. This CDR3 has 13 amino acids. CDR3 nucleotide sequence: TGTGCCAGCAGTCTACTCCCCGCGGATACGCAGTATTTT. The encoded protein is CASSLLPADTQYF.